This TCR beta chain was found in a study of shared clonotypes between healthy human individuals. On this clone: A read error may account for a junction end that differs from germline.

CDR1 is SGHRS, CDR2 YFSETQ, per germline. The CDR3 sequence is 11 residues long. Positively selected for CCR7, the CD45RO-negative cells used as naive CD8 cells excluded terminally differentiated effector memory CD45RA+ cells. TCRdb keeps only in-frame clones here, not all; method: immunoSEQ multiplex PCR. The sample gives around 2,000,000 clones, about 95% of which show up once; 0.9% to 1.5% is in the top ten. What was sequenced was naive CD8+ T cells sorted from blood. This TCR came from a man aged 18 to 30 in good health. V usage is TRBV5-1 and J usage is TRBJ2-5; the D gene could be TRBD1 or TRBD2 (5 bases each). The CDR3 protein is CASSIPGPINF. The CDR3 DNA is TGCGCCAGCAGCATTCCGGGACCTATAAACTTC.